This entry lists 21 T cell receptor beta chains sequenced from one sample in a study of blood T cell repertoires in COVID-19. Some clones are missing from TCRdb's copy, which holds only in-frame ones; the method was immunoSEQ multiplex PCR. The sample has about 7,200 clones, 89% seen once; the top ten hold around 9.1%. What was sequenced was peripheral blood. The receptors shown here come from a human donor in a cohort sampled during active COVID-19. The donor label of this sample is uncertain.

This rearrangement joins TRBV2 to TRBJ2-5; 7 nucleotides match TRBD1. CDR3 size: 15 residues. V was pared by 4 bases and J by 4 bases, with 9 bases of the junction left unmatched. Germline values: CDR1 SNHLY, CDR2 FYNNEI. The CDR3: CASSAGQRVPETQYF. The DNA for the CDR3 is TGTGCCAGCAGTGCGGGACAGAGAGTTCCAGAGACCCAGTACTTC.

This clone was found once. The chain carries TRBV4-1 and TRBJ1-4; D might be TRBD1 (5 bases). The V and J ends lost 3 bases and 10 bases respectively, with 15 bases between them. The germline V gene encodes CDR1 MGHRA and CDR2 YSYEKL. This CDR3 has 14 amino acids. CDR3 sequence: CASSQSGEAGKLFF. Written as DNA, the CDR3 is TGCGCCAGCAGCCAGTCGGGGGAGGCAGGAAAACTGTTTTTT.

This clone has just a few counts. This chain uses TRBV7-2 with TRBJ2-1; TRBD2 aligns across 9 bases. The CDR3 has 14 amino acids. The junction had 0 bases not matched to a gene; V was cut back by 6 bases and J by 0 bases. Per germline, CDR1 SGHTA and CDR2 FQGNSA. In DNA form, the CDR3 reads TGTGCCAGCAGAGCGGGAGGCTCCTACAATGAGCAGTTCTTC. This translates into CASRAGGSYNEQFF.

The chain combines TRBV5-1 with TRBJ1-1, with D possibly being TRBD1 (5 bases). The CDR3 consists of 14 residues. Trimming removed 0 bases from V and 5 bases from J, with 11 bases in between. The germline gives CDR1 SGHRS, CDR2 YFSETQ. CDR3: CASSLGGMGTEAFF. The CDR3 DNA reads as TGCGCCAGCAGCTTGGGGGGCATGGGAACTGAAGCTTTCTTT.

The chain uses TRBV7-9 and TRBJ1-2, with TRBD1 as a possible D gene (5 bases). Trimming stripped 4 bases from V and 4 bases from J, with 13 bases between. CDR3 size: 14 residues. Germline assignment: CDR1 SEHNR and CDR2 FQNEAQ (reference sequence). For the CDR3, the DNA is TGTGCCAGCAGCTCCCCCGGGGGGTTCTATGGCTACACCTTC. Protein: CASSSPGGFYGYTF.

This chain uses TRBV7-2 with TRBJ2-1; perhaps TRBD2 as D (6 bases). The V end lost 1 base, the J end lost 4 bases, and 11 bases lay between the germline ends. CDR3 length: 15 residues. The germline V gene has CDR1 SGHTA and CDR2 FQGNSA. CDR3 nucleotide sequence: TGTGCCAGCAGCTTAGAGCTGGGACTTTACAATGAGCAGTTCTTC. Translating it yields CASSLELGLYNEQFF.

This sequence joins TRBV5-6 and TRBJ1-2; TRBD1 aligns across 8 bases. Unmatched junction bases numbered 5, after V lost 6 bases and J lost 4 bases. Germline CDR1 reads SGHDT; CDR2 reads YYEEEE. The CDR3 is made up of 13 amino acids. CDR3 sequence (DNA): TGTGCCAGCACCCGGGGACAGGTCTATGGCTACACCTTC. It yields the protein CASTRGQVYGYTF.

J is TRBJ1-2 and V is TRBV4-1, with D tentatively TRBD1 (5 bases). The length of the CDR3 is 15 residues. The V and J ends lost 4 bases and 8 bases respectively, with 20 bases between them. The germline V gene encodes CDR1 MGHRA and CDR2 YSYEKL. The DNA of the CDR3 is TGCGCCAGCAGCCCCCAGAGAAGGGGCCCTGAGGGCTACACCTTC. Translated, it gives CASSPQRRGPEGYTF.

This clone was counted a few times. The chain recombines TRBV7-8 with TRBJ2-7; 14 bases match TRBD2. Germline V gene data show CDR1 as SGHVS and CDR2 as FQNEAQ. Trimming took 0 bases from V and 2 from J; bases not matched to a gene: 0. This CDR3 has 16 residues. CDR3 protein: CASSLAGLAGAYEQYF. The CDR3 DNA sequence: TGTGCCAGCAGCTTAGCGGGACTAGCGGGAGCCTACGAGCAGTACTTC.

The chain joins TRBV5-1 to TRBJ2-5; a possible D gene is TRBD2 (7 bases). The V and J ends lost 4 bases and 0 bases respectively, with 10 bases between them. CDR3 size: 14 residues. Germline-derived CDR1 and CDR2 are SGHRS and YFSETQ. DNA of the CDR3: TGCGCCAGCAGCGAGGGGGGGTACCAAGAGACCCAGTACTTC. Its translation: CASSEGGYQETQYF.

The V call is TRBV29-1, the J call TRBJ2-1, with 12 nucleotides matching TRBD2. The CDR3 is 17 residues long. Germline CDR1 reads SQVTM; CDR2 reads ANQGSEA. V was clipped by 4 bases and J by 7 bases; unmatched bases: 14. CDR3 sequence (DNA): TGCAGCGTTGTATTCGCCCTAGCGGGAGGGCCCTTTAATGAGCAGTTCTTC. Residues: CSVVFALAGGPFNEQFF.

This chain links TRBV7-7 with TRBJ2-3; 10 bases align to TRBD2. CDR3 size: 17 residues. Germline loops: CDR1 SSHAT, CDR2 FNYEAQ (reference sequence). The V segment lost 1 base and the J segment 2 bases; nucleotides outside the gene matches: 6. The chain's CDR3 is CASSLVASGGYTDTQYF. CDR3 sequence (DNA): TGTGCCAGCAGCTTAGTGGCTAGCGGGGGATACACAGATACGCAGTATTTT.

V gene TRBV27 combines with J gene TRBJ2-3; D not resolved. The CDR3 is made up of 14 amino acids. Trimming shortened V by 5 bases and J by 0 bases, and 9 bases separated the two germline ends. Germline V gene sequence: CDR1 MNHEY, CDR2 SMNVEV (reference sequence). The CDR3 loop reads CASSLDYSTDTQYF. The CDR3 nucleotides read TGTGCCAGCAGTCTAGATTATAGCACAGATACGCAGTATTTT.

The chain employs TRBV5-1 and TRBJ2-3; 8 nucleotides match TRBD2. The CDR3 runs to 16 residues. Trimming removed 4 bases from V and 2 bases from J; junction bases left unmatched: 9. The germline CDR1 and CDR2 sequences are SGHRS and YFSETQ. CDR3 sequence reads: CASSRMPAGATDTQYF. The CDR3 region has the DNA TGCGCCAGCAGCCGGATGCCAGCGGGGGCCACAGATACGCAGTATTTT.

The rearrangement links TRBV5-1 to TRBJ2-1; perhaps TRBD1 as D (6 bases). Germline loops: CDR1 SGHRS, CDR2 YFSETQ. Trimming stripped 0 bases from V and 4 bases from J, with 17 bases between. CDR3 length equals 17 residues. The CDR3 is CASSLASIAGVYNEQFF. For the CDR3, the DNA is TGCGCCAGCAGCTTGGCATCGATTGCAGGGGTATACAATGAGCAGTTCTTC.

The chain recombines TRBV11-2 with TRBJ2-1, with TRBD1 identical over 7 bases. The CDR3 is 13 residues long. Germline CDR1 is SGHAT and CDR2 is FQNNGV. Trimming removed 4 bases from V and 6 bases from J; junction bases left unmatched: 3. CDR3 in DNA: TGTGCCAGCAGCTCAGGACAGGCCAATGAGCAGTTCTTC. Translating it yields CASSSGQANEQFF.

In this sample, this clone turned up once. The chain recombines TRBV11-2 with TRBJ2-7; D is unresolved. CDR1 is SGHAT and CDR2 is FQNNGV in the germline V gene. The CDR3 runs 16 residues. Trimming stripped 0 bases from V and 3 bases from J, with 15 bases between. The CDR3 protein is CASSLDPAVHLYEQYF. The CDR3 DNA reads as TGTGCCAGCAGCTTAGATCCGGCGGTCCACCTCTACGAGCAGTACTTC.

The chain links TRBV2 to TRBJ1-3; D call uncertain. This CDR3 comprises 13 residues. The germline V and J ends were trimmed by 7 bases and 0 bases, with 7 bases remaining between them. Germline CDR1 SNHLY, CDR2 FYNNEI. CDR3 in amino acids: CASTGFSGNTIYF. The CDR3 bases are TGTGCCAGCACTGGCTTCTCTGGAAACACCATATATTTT.

V gene TRBV6-5 combines with J gene TRBJ2-3, with 10 bases identical to TRBD1. The CDR3 extends over 14 amino acids. Germline V gene lookup returns CDR1 MNHEY and CDR2 SVGAGI. V was clipped by 6 bases and J by 3 bases; unmatched bases: 3. The CDR3 bases are TGTGCCAGCAGCCGACAGGGGGCAACAGATACGCAGTATTTT. The encoded protein is CASSRQGATDTQYF.

This rearrangement joins TRBV18 to TRBJ2-3, with a weak D call TRBD1 (6 bases). The CDR3 has 14 amino acids. Germline V gene sequence: CDR1 KGHSH, CDR2 LQKENI. V lost 4 bases, J lost 1 base, and 9 bases lay in between. CDR3 amino acids: CASSLQGGTDTQYF. Written as DNA, the CDR3 is TGTGCCAGCTCACTACAGGGTGGCACAGATACGCAGTATTTT.

The V call is TRBV28, the J call TRBJ1-4; D perhaps matches TRBD1 (6 bases). Trimming cost V 1 base and J 4 bases, with 7 bases left between them. CDR3 length: 14 residues. Per germline, CDR1 MDHEN and CDR2 SYDVKM. Written as DNA, the CDR3 is TGTGCCAGCAGTTTATCAGGGGTTAATGAAAAACTGTTTTTT. Translated: CASSLSGVNEKLFF.